A single T cell receptor (beta chain) is shown here with its context. The antigen is unknown. CDR3 length: 13 amino acids. Germline-derived CDR1 and CDR2 are MDHEN and SYDVKM. Trimming pared 7 bases from V and 3 bases from J, leaving 10 bases between. The data were obtained in a study of cytomegalovirus exposure and HLA in healthy donors. Points from the study as a whole: Based on reports, TCR beta sequences accurately predicted HLA-A and HLA-B alleles for most subjects. The study dropped some indistinguishable V segments, TRBV6-2 and TRBV6-3 among them. With later analysis, a missense DCLRE1C variant became linked to TCR beta V- and J-gene trimming. In vitro assays verified that a few CMV-associated chains recognized CMV antigens specifically.

The PCR ran on 60 Vbeta and 13 Jbeta primers. Measured with immunoSEQ multiplex PCR; TCRdb has only the in-frame clones, and not every one. The profile shows 110,000 to 150,000 clones, under 90% of them singletons. The rearrangement links TRBV28 to TRBJ2-1; a possible D gene is TRBD1 (5 bases). The sequencing sample was made of PBMCs. This clonotype originated in a man aged 40-49 years in good health and CMV-seronegative. In DNA, the CDR3 is TGTGCCAGCACCTCGGACATCTACAATGAGCAGTTCTTC. Protein product: CASTSDIYNEQFF.